One sample yielded the 4 T cell receptor beta chains listed below, sequenced in a study of CD8+CD57+ T cells in acquired aplastic anemia. Whoever was chosen for sequencing had shown CD8+CD57+ cell expansion by flow cytometry. According to the study, genomic DNA was the template for TCR beta VDJ and CDR3 profiling. TCRdb processed the reads anew with MiXCR; each CDR3 protein has one entry. The sample includes some 150,000 distinct CDR3 sequences, less than 60% of them seen just once. The sample consisted of sorted CD4+, CD8+, or CD8+CD57+ T cells (not recorded which) from PBMCs. The receptors shown here come from a human donor with aplastic anemia.

There are many counts of this clonotype. The rearrangement links TRBV9 to TRBJ1-1; TRBD1 matches 9 bases. Germline V gene data show CDR1 as SGDLS and CDR2 as YYNGEE. Trimming took 0 bases from V and 5 from J; bases not matched to a gene: 8. The CDR3 spans 16 residues. The CDR3 protein is CASSVGSDRGGTEAFF. The CDR3 nucleotides are TGTGCCAGCAGCGTAGGATCGGACAGGGGAGGGACTGAAGCTTTCTTT. Complete variable domain (other parts from reference TRBV9 and TRBJ1-1): DSGVTQTPKHLITATGQRVTLRCSPRSGDLSVYWYQQSLDQGLQFLIQYYNGEERAKGNILERFSAQQFPDLHSELNLSSLELGDSALYFCASSVGSDRGGTEAFFGQGTRLTVV.

V usage is TRBV5-1 and J usage is TRBJ1-1; no clear D gene. The germline V gene has CDR1 SGHRS and CDR2 YFSETQ. The ends were cut back, 2 bases at V and 2 bases at J, with 10 bases in the middle. The CDR3 has 14 residues. CDR3 sequence: CASSFGWGNTEAFF. The CDR3 DNA is TGCGCCAGCAGCTTCGGGTGGGGAAACACTGAAGCTTTCTTT.

The rearrangement links TRBV7-6 to TRBJ2-7; D may be TRBD2 (6 bases). CDR1 and CDR2 (germline): SGHVS, FNYEAQ. The CDR3 spans 15 residues. V was cut by 3 bases and J by 4 bases, with 16 bases left in between. Here the CDR3 DNA reads TGTGCCAGCAGCTTCCGAGCCACTAGCCCGTACGAGCAGTACTTC. Protein product: CASSFRATSPYEQYF.

There are a few counts of this clonotype. The V and J genes are TRBV11-2 and TRBJ2-7; 13 bases fit TRBD2. Trimming at V came to 3 bases and at J to 6 bases, leaving 8 bases not matched to a gene. CDR3 length: 16 residues. Germline V gene lookup returns CDR1 SGHAT and CDR2 FQNNGV. The chain's CDR3 is CASSLDGLAGAVEQYF. Here the CDR3 DNA reads TGTGCCAGCAGCTTGGACGGACTAGCGGGAGCTGTCGAGCAGTACTTC.